This T cell receptor (beta chain) was documented in a study of T cell clonality in common variable immunodeficiency. Study-wide results and limits: Patient heterogeneity in the CVID cohort limited correlations between repertoire features and clinical complications. Compared with controls, CVID subjects had fewer shared TCRbeta clones.

Germline V gene lookup returns CDR1 SGHRS and CDR2 YFSETQ. CDR3 length equals 13 residues. Unmatched junction bases numbered 1, after V lost 0 bases and J lost 5 bases. Both groups were predominantly of Caucasian heritage. Each donor provided about 5 to 8.5 ml of heparinized whole blood. Only in-frame clones appear in the TCRdb table, and some are missing; sequencing was by immunoSEQ multiplex PCR. Recorded here are around 60,000 clones, none singletons. The sample holds many counts of this clone. The antigen is undetermined. The read gets to within 3 residues of the CDR3 end, and the germline J gene fills in the rest.

The chain links TRBV5-1 to TRBJ2-5; 7 nucleotides agree with TRBD1. This receptor was identified in a person between 18 and 75 years old in good health. Material for sequencing was peripheral blood mononuclear cells. The CDR3: CASSLGGGETQYF. The part of the CDR3 DNA that was read is TGCGCCAGCAGCTTGGGAGGGGGCGAGACC. The full variable domain, with the rest looked up from reference TRBV5-1 and TRBJ2-5, is KAGVTQTPRYLIKTRGQQVTLSCSPISGHRSVSWYQQTPGQGLQFLFEYFSETQRNKGNFPGRFSGRQFSNSRSEMNVSTLELGDSALYLCASSLGGGETQYFGPGTRLLVL.